The 18 T cell receptor beta chains listed next were all sequenced from one sample in a study of blood T cell repertoires in COVID-19. Repertoires were generated with immunoSEQ multiplex PCR, while TCRdb's copy carries only in-frame clones and drops some. The sample records 200,000 to 250,000 clones, about 88% being singletons. Source material: peripheral blood. The receptors shown here come from a woman aged 45-65 years with COVID-19, enrolled during active disease.

The chain recombines TRBV5-5 with TRBJ2-3; 8 bases line up with TRBD1. The CDR3 has 13 residues. V lost 6 bases and J lost 7; bases outside the gene matches: 7. CDR1 and CDR2 (germline): SGHKS, YYEKEE (reference sequence). CDR3 amino acids: CASTRTGFNTQYF. The CDR3 bases are TGTGCCAGCACACGGACAGGGTTCAATACGCAGTATTTT.

This rearrangement joins TRBV6-2 or TRBV6-3 to TRBJ1-5, with 10 bases identical to TRBD1. The CDR3 length is 16 residues. Germline lookup yields CDR1 MNHEY and CDR2 SVGEGT. The J segment lost 2 bases and the V segment lost 5 bases, leaving 6 bases of the junction unmatched. The CDR3 region has the DNA TGTGCCAGCAGTCCCCGGACAGGGGGGGGCAATCAGCCCCAGCATTTT. The encoded protein is CASSPRTGGGNQPQHF.

As to this clone: The sample holds other DNA sequences that translate to the same CDR3. The chain employs TRBV5-1 and TRBJ2-1; D call uncertain. V was pared by 0 bases and J by 1 base, with 11 bases between. This CDR3 has 16 amino acids. From germline, CDR1 is SGHRS and CDR2 YFSETQ. CDR3 loop: CASSLAGGPSYNEQFF. The CDR3 DNA follows: TGCGCCAGCAGCTTGGCCGGCGGTCCTTCCTACAATGAGCAGTTCTTC.

The V gene is TRBV19, the J gene TRBJ1-1; the D is unclear. The CDR3 extends over 12 amino acids. V lost 5 bases, J lost 7 bases, and 11 bases lay in between. Germline CDR1 and CDR2: LNHDA and SQIVND (reference sequence). Here the CDR3 DNA reads TGTGCCAGTAGTCTCCATGTGAGTGAAGCTTTCTTT. This sequence encodes CASSLHVSEAFF.

The DNA for the CDR3 is TGCGCCAGCAGGGCCGGGGTGAACACTGAAGCTTTCTTT. Translated: CASRAGVNTEAFF. The chain joins TRBV5-1 to TRBJ1-1; the D is unclear. The germline V gene encodes CDR1 SGHRS and CDR2 YFSETQ. The CDR3 spans 13 residues. With 5 bases removed from V and 0 bases from J, the gap between germline ends came to 8 bases.

V usage is TRBV10-2 and J usage is TRBJ1-1; 9 nucleotides line up with TRBD1. The CDR3 sequence is 16 residues long. Trimming took 2 bases from V and 0 from J; bases not matched to a gene: 4. Germline V CDR1 and CDR2: WSHSY, SAAADI. As DNA, the CDR3 is TGCGCCAGCAGTGAGACAGGGGGCGTTATGAACACTGAAGCTTTCTTT. Translated: CASSETGGVMNTEAFF.

The V call is TRBV5-8, the J call TRBJ2-3, with D perhaps matching TRBD2 (6 bases). The V gene lost 3 bases and the J gene lost 1 base, with 9 bases spanning the gap. CDR1 is SGHTS and CDR2 is YDEGEE in the germline V gene. The CDR3 sequence is 14 residues long. The CDR3 nucleotides read TGTGCCAGCAGCTCGGAGCGGGGCACAGATACGCAGTATTTT. It specifies CASSSERGTDTQYF.

The rearrangement joins TRBV15 to TRBJ1-3; D gene unclear. CDR1 LNHNV and CDR2 YYDKDF come from the germline V gene (reference sequence). This CDR3 spans 19 amino acids. Trimming left V 5 bases short and J 0 bases short, with 23 bases between. CDR3 in amino acids: CATSHIGGRFDFSGNTIYF. The CDR3 nucleotides read TGTGCCACCAGCCATATTGGAGGCAGGTTTGACTTCTCTGGAAACACCATATATTTT.

The chain couples TRBV11-2 to TRBJ1-1; weak D call: TRBD1 (5 bases). The CDR3 runs to 18 residues. The V end was cut by 4 bases, the J end by 2 bases, with 23 bases between. Germline V gene lookup returns CDR1 SGHAT and CDR2 FQNNGV. CDR3 in amino acids: CASSSRNRQFPSNTEAFF. CDR3 in DNA: TGTGCCAGCAGCTCCCGAAATAGACAGTTCCCATCCAACACTGAAGCTTTCTTT.

The V gene is TRBV4-1, the J gene TRBJ2-5, with 11 bases aligning to TRBD1. This CDR3 has 15 residues. The V segment lost 5 bases and the J segment 5 bases; nucleotides outside the gene matches: 7. The germline V gene encodes CDR1 MGHRA and CDR2 YSYEKL. The CDR3 sequence: CASSMMDRGRETQYF. Written as DNA, the CDR3 is TGCGCCAGCAGCATGATGGACAGGGGGCGGGAGACCCAGTACTTC.

The chain has TRBV6-5 and TRBJ2-3; 8 nucleotides agree with TRBD1. Trimming removed 6 bases from V and 6 bases from J; junction bases left unmatched: 11. The CDR3 spans 15 residues. Germline V gene lookup returns CDR1 MNHEY and CDR2 SVGAGI. The CDR3 nucleotides are TGTGCCAGCAGGAGAGAGAGGACAGGGTGGGATACGCAGTATTTT. Its translation is CASRRERTGWDTQYF.

The V gene is TRBV15, the J gene TRBJ1-1; no firm D call. The CDR3 has 15 residues. V was cut by 0 bases and J by 1 base, with 9 bases left in between. From germline, CDR1 is LNHNV and CDR2 YYDKDF (reference sequence). The CDR3, as DNA: TGTGCCACCAGCAGAGATCAAGAGGCGAACACTGAAGCTTTCTTT. This encodes CATSRDQEANTEAFF.

A remark on this clone: Other DNA sequences in this specimen translate into the identical CDR3. The V gene is TRBV3-1 (or the pseudogene TRBV3-2), the J gene TRBJ2-1; 8 positions match TRBD2. After removal of 2 bases from V and 0 bases from J, the junction contained 0 bases not matched to a gene. Germline loops: CDR1 LGHDT, CDR2 YNNKEL (reference sequence). The CDR3 is made up of 15 amino acids. The CDR3 DNA follows: TGTGCCAGCAGCCAACTAGCGGGCTCCTACAATGAGCAGTTCTTC. Translated, it gives CASSQLAGSYNEQFF.

The chain is built from TRBV5-6 and TRBJ1-4; 9 bases match TRBD1. The CDR3 sequence is 14 residues long. Per the germline V gene, CDR1 is SGHDT and CDR2 is YYEEEE. The ends lost 0 bases at V and 10 bases at J; junction bases unmatched: 4. CDR3 DNA sequence: TGTGCCAGCAGCTTGGTCGGACAGGGGAGAAAACTGTTTTTT. Its protein is CASSLVGQGRKLFF.

The CDR3 DNA is TGTGCCAGCAGTGAATCAGGACTAATGGGTGGCTACACCTTC. Translated: CASSESGLMGGYTF. The chain is built from TRBV6-1 and TRBJ1-2; no clear D gene. CDR3 length: 14 residues. The germline V gene encodes CDR1 MNHNS and CDR2 SASEGT. V dropped 2 bases and J dropped 7 bases, with 14 bases sitting between them.

The chain combines TRBV4-1 with TRBJ1-5; D remains unclear. Germline V gene lookup returns CDR1 MGHRA and CDR2 YSYEKL. V shed 1 base and J shed 6 bases, with 7 bases lying between them. The length of the CDR3 is 13 residues. The CDR3 DNA reads as TGCGCCAGCAGCCAAGCCGGGAGTCAGCCCCAGCATTTT. This codes for CASSQAGSQPQHF.

The chain is built from TRBV7-8 and TRBJ2-2; 8 nucleotides match TRBD1. The CDR3 loop spans 13 amino acids. The trim removed 6 bases at V and 4 bases at J, leaving 1 base unmatched. Germline CDR1 and CDR2: SGHVS and FQNEAQ. The CDR3 sequence is CASRGQGTGELFF. The DNA for the CDR3 is TGTGCCAGCAGAGGACAGGGCACCGGGGAGCTGTTTTTT.

The V call is TRBV2, the J call TRBJ2-3; D perhaps matches TRBD1 (5 bases). The germline V and J ends were trimmed by 4 bases and 0 bases, with 20 bases remaining between them. In germline, CDR1 is SNHLY, CDR2 FYNNEI. The CDR3 covers 18 residues. DNA for the CDR3: TGTGCCAGCAGTGGGGAAGGGGCCAAAGGCCTTAGCACAGATACGCAGTATTTT. Translated, it gives CASSGEGAKGLSTDTQYF.